This T cell receptor (beta chain) was captured in a study of patients and donors after allogeneic stem cell transplantation. This clonotype occurred a few times. With 0 bases removed from V and 0 bases from J, the gap between germline ends came to 9 bases. This CDR3 spans 16 amino acids. CDR1 and CDR2 from the germline V gene are MNHEY and SMNVEV (reference sequence). TCRdb reprocessed the RT-PCR reads with MiXCR, giving one entry per CDR3 protein. Among fewer than 75,000 distinct CDR3 sequences listed, about 14% were seen once. The specimen sequenced was blood, either unsorted or a sorted T cell fraction (not recorded which). The V gene is TRBV27, the J gene TRBJ1-3; D call uncertain. This TCR was sampled from a human donor who was either an allogeneic HSCT recipient or a stem cell or donor lymphocyte infusion donor (not recorded which). It is not recorded whose cells these are; they may come from a transplant donor. CDR3 coding DNA: TGTGCCAGCAGTTTATCGATGGCGTTCTCTGGAAACACCATATATTTT. This sequence encodes CASSLSMAFSGNTIYF.